This is a list of T cell receptor beta chains from one sample in a study of cytomegalovirus exposure and HLA in healthy donors. The repertoire was sequenced with immunoSEQ multiplex PCR; TCRdb's copy has only in-frame clones and lacks some. The sample includes fewer than 400,000 clones, about nine tenths of them seen just once. The source material was PBMCs. These TCRs come from a woman under 30 in good health and CMV-seronegative. Each CDR3 is given without its conserved first and last residue. The size field is filled for only some rows; it gives once, few, many or a size class.

.	TRBV30	TRBJ2-2	AWRMAGADTGELF
.	TRBV29-1	TRBJ1-1	SAGTAPGTEAF
.	TRBV5-4	TRBJ2-3	ASSFQDWTDTQY
.	TRBV15	TRBJ1-2	ATSPGSNYGYT
.	TRBV7-9	TRBJ2-2	ASTGGSRPGELF
once	TRBV27	TRBJ2-1	ASSPASGGDEQF
once	TRBV12-5	TRBJ2-7	ASGLAIYEQY
.	TRBV7-2	TRBJ2-1	ASSLGPGLAQEQF
.	TRBV5-1	TRBJ2-7	ASSLDPAGENYEQY
.	TRBV7-2	TRBJ1-1	ASRPTGNTEAF
.	TRBV12-5	TRBJ1-5	ASGRTGGDSTQPQH
once	TRBV18	TRBJ2-5	ASSPLRTQETQY
.	TRBV6-6	TRBJ2-7	ASSSFSGDSYEQY
.	TRBV11-3	TRBJ2-7	ASSLFTGGPYEQY
.	TRBV4-3	TRBJ1-3	ASSQDPLSGNTIY
.	TRBV5-1	TRBJ1-4	ASSLDSGHEKLF
.	TRBV15	TRBJ1-1	ATSRGGSGRNTEAF
once	TRBV4-3	TRBJ1-2	ASSQDVGQGANGYT
few	TRBV19	TRBJ1-5	ASSTLPQDQPQH
once	TRBV11-2	TRBJ1-2	ASSRIAGGYT
.	TRBV9	TRBJ2-7	ASSAAGGSYEQY
.	TRBV29-1	TRBJ2-7	SVRSSGPYEQY
.	TRBV15	TRBJ2-5	ATSRDGLAGGGETQY
.	TRBV7-2	TRBJ2-3	ASSLAAGGPVTQY
.	TRBV30	TRBJ2-5	AWSPRLAAGTQY
.	TRBV6-5	TRBJ2-3	ASSLSGLGTDTQY
.	TRBV11-3	TRBJ2-1	ASSLGLAGSYNEQF
.	TRBV5-4	TRBJ2-7	ASSLGQGPYEQY
.	TRBV5-6	TRBJ2-7	ASSYRDRGTYEQY
.	TRBV5-1	TRBJ2-7	ASSLRPGQGAEEQY
.	TRBV7-2	TRBJ2-2	ASKFWTANTGELF
.	TRBV9	TRBJ2-1	ASTPSSDYNEQF
.	TRBV25-1	TRBJ2-7	ASSASQGSGARLGEQY
.	TRBV9	TRBJ1-1	ASSVASGELNTEAF
.	TRBV5-1	TRBJ2-1	ASSSGLAGVYNEQF
.	TRBV19	TRBJ2-1	ASSIGTPFDEQF
once	TRBV11-2	TRBJ2-7	ASSLSSYEQY
.	TRBV5-1	TRBJ1-2	ASSLRQGEFYGYT
.	TRBV7-9	TRBJ2-7	ASSRNSNEQY